The entry that follows covers one T cell receptor (beta chain) sequence. This record belongs to a study of CXCR3-negative and CXCR3-positive naive CD8 T cells. The germline gives CDR1 SGHRS, CDR2 YFSETQ. This CDR3 region has 13 residues. Libraries of TRB cDNA were made by 5' RACE and carried UMIs. TCRdb reprocessed the 5' RACE reads, with one entry per CDR3 protein and no DNA. The table counts about 40,000 distinct CDR3 sequences; 6% to 8.5% lies in the top ten. The source material was memory CD8+ T cells from blood. This clonotype was sampled from a human donor in good health. Some clones in this sample may be carry-over from other donors' samples. The chain links TRBV5-1 to TRBJ2-7. The CDR3 here is CASSLVSDYEQYF.